Each of the 20 T cell receptor beta chains below was sequenced from the same sample in a study of T cells after yellow fever vaccination. TCRdb fed the 5' RACE reads into MiXCR, producing one record per CDR3 protein. This sample yields 400,000 or so distinct CDR3 sequences, of which around 6.5% are seen a single time; around 16% belongs to the top ten. The specimen was PBMCs, collected 5 days after the yellow fever booster vaccination. These receptors all come from a man aged 25 to 40 who received the YFV17D yellow fever vaccine.

This clonotype appeared many times. CDR3 sequence: CASSLISVVGAGRQPQHF. DNA of the CDR3: TGTGCCAGCAGTTTAATCTCAGTGGTGGGCGCGGGGAGGCAGCCCCAGCATTTT. The chain couples TRBV12-3 or TRBV12-4 to TRBJ1-5, with D uncertain. This CDR3 region has 18 residues. The V gene lost 2 bases and the J gene lost 7 bases, with 24 bases spanning the gap.

This clonotype was found many times. The rearrangement joins TRBV19 to TRBJ1-5, with a weak D call TRBD1 (5 bases). V gave up 7 bases and J gave up 3 bases, with 16 bases separating them. This CDR3 is 15 amino acids long. Germline V lookup: CDR1 LNHDA, CDR2 SQIVND (reference sequence). The DNA of the CDR3 is TGTGCCAGTACCCTCCTCGGACAAGACAATCAGCCCCAGCATTTT. Translation: CASTLLGQDNQPQHF.

The rearrangement joins TRBV9 to TRBJ2-2; 11 nucleotides align to TRBD2. This CDR3 comprises 19 residues. The trim removed 3 bases at V and 1 base at J, leaving 11 bases unmatched. CDR1 SGDLS and CDR2 YYNGEE come from the germline V gene. CDR3 amino acids: CASSDHPQGTSGNTGELFF. CDR3 nucleotides: TGTGCCAGCAGCGACCACCCTCAGGGGACTAGCGGGAACACCGGGGAGCTGTTTTTT.

This clonotype appeared a few times. This chain connects TRBV28 to TRBJ2-2; TRBD1 or TRBD2 may be the D gene (5 bases each). The CDR3 sequence is 12 residues long. Germline CDR1 MDHEN, CDR2 SYDVKM. The V gene lost 5 bases and the J gene lost 10 bases, with 11 bases spanning the gap. The CDR3 reads CASSQGEMELFF. The CDR3, as DNA: TGTGCCAGCAGTCAAGGGGAGATGGAGCTGTTTTTT.

This clonotype was seen repeatedly, ten times or more. This chain connects TRBV4-3 to TRBJ2-3, with D unclear. The ends were cut back, 1 base at V and 6 bases at J, with 11 bases in the middle. Germline CDR1 LGHNA, CDR2 YSLEER. This CDR3 contains 14 residues. The CDR3: CASSQVKNRDTQYF. CDR3 nucleotides: TGCGCCAGCAGCCAAGTTAAGAACCGGGATACGCAGTATTTT.

This clonotype was seen many times. The chain links TRBV20-1 to TRBJ2-1, with 7 positions matching TRBD2. V trimming: 3 bases; J trimming: 1 base; junction bases outside the gene matches: 0. The CDR3 has 13 residues. Germline V gene sequence: CDR1 DFQATT, CDR2 SNEGSKA (reference sequence). CDR3 loop: CSARRESYNEQFF. The CDR3 nucleotides read TGCAGTGCTAGGCGGGAGTCCTACAATGAGCAGTTCTTC.

The rearrangement links TRBV20-1 to TRBJ2-5, with 7 bases lining up with TRBD2. The length of the CDR3 is 15 residues. The germline V gene has CDR1 DFQATT and CDR2 SNEGSKA (reference sequence). J lost 2 bases, V lost 6 bases, and 12 bases had no gene match. The CDR3 spells CSAPGWAGVQETQYF. DNA of the CDR3: TGCAGTGCACCTGGTTGGGCGGGAGTACAAGAGACCCAGTACTTC.

The rearrangement uses TRBV5-4 and TRBJ2-1; no clear D. V lost 3 bases, J lost 3 bases, and 7 bases lay in between. This CDR3 region has 13 residues. CDR1 and CDR2 (germline): SGHNT, YYREEE (reference sequence). The CDR3 is CASSSPSYNEQFF. CDR3 coding DNA: TGTGCCAGCAGCTCCCCCAGCTACAATGAGCAGTTCTTC.

The chain recombines TRBV12-3 or TRBV12-4 with TRBJ2-2; D may be TRBD2 (6 bases). This CDR3 is 15 amino acids long. DNA of the CDR3: TGTGCTTCCGGCGGGACCTCCCCAGAGACCGGGGAGCTGTTTTTT. Its protein product is CASGGTSPETGELFF.

The sample holds many counts of this clonotype. The V and J genes are TRBV15 and TRBJ2-1; 8 bases are a match to TRBD2. The CDR3 is 14 residues long. V dropped 6 bases and J dropped 8; count of bases not matched to a gene: 9. Germline CDR1 LNHNV, CDR2 YYDKDF (reference sequence). DNA of the CDR3: TGTGCCACCAGTGGGACTAGTGGGCCTTATGAGCAGTTCTTC. As protein: CATSGTSGPYEQFF.

The table lists this clonotype with many counts. The chain recombines TRBV20-1 with TRBJ2-5; 7 bases match TRBD2. V trimming: 4 bases; J trimming: 2 bases; junction bases outside the gene matches: 16. The CDR3 contains 17 residues. The V gene's germline CDR1 is DFQATT and CDR2 SNEGSKA (reference sequence). CDR3 sequence (DNA): TGCAGTGCTAAACCCCATGTCGGTAGCGGGCAACAAGAGACCCAGTACTTC. Encoded protein: CSAKPHVGSGQQETQYF.

This clonotype was detected only a few times. V is TRBV20-1 and J is TRBJ2-5; D is perhaps TRBD1 (5 bases). The CDR3 sequence is 13 residues long. Germline CDR1 and CDR2: DFQATT and SNEGSKA (reference sequence). Trimming took off 1 base at V and 5 bases at J, with 11 bases between the two ends. CDR3 region: CSARADPGETQYF. CDR3 nucleotides: TGCAGTGCTAGAGCTGACCCAGGGGAGACCCAGTACTTC.

This clonotype showed up just a few times. This chain joins TRBV6-2 or TRBV6-3 and TRBJ1-2, with D perhaps TRBD1 (5 bases). The CDR3 consists of 14 residues. Germline CDR1 reads MNHEY; CDR2 reads SVGEGT. Trimming shortened V by 5 bases and J by 2 bases, and 12 bases separated the two germline ends. In DNA form, the CDR3 reads TGTGCCAGCAGTCCGTGGGGGGTGAACTATGGCTACACCTTC. It is translated as CASSPWGVNYGYTF.

At least ten counts were recorded for this clonotype. J is TRBJ2-2 and V is TRBV23-1, with D unresolved. TRBV23-1 falls under the ORF class, with uncertain function. Trimming took 2 bases from V and 5 from J, leaving 6 bases between them. The CDR3 loop spans 13 amino acids. The CDR3 DNA is TGCGCCAGCAGTCAAAACGGAACCGGGGAGCTGTTTTTT. It specifies CASSQNGTGELFF.

This clonotype was found a few times. The genes are TRBV20-1 and TRBJ2-6; TRBD2 matches at 10 bases. The CDR3 is 16 residues long. Germline assignment: CDR1 DFQATT and CDR2 SNEGSKA (reference sequence). V was clipped by 4 bases and J by 2 bases; unmatched bases: 5. The CDR3 DNA is TGCAGTGCTACAACTAGCGGGATCGCTGGGGCCAACGTCCTGACTTTC. Translation: CSATTSGIAGANVLTF.

The chain joins TRBV5-4 to TRBJ2-1; D is possibly TRBD1 (6 bases). Deletions cut 1 base from V and 8 bases from J, with 10 bases between. The germline V gene encodes CDR1 SGHNT and CDR2 YYREEE (reference sequence). This CDR3 has 13 amino acids. CDR3 in amino acids: CASSLHRVHEQFF. Written as DNA, the CDR3 is TGTGCCAGCAGCTTGCACAGGGTCCATGAGCAGTTCTTC.

V usage is TRBV28 and J usage is TRBJ2-1, with 10 bases lining up with TRBD1. This CDR3 is 15 amino acids long. Trimming removed 7 bases from V and 9 bases from J; junction bases left unmatched: 12. CDR1 and CDR2 (germline): MDHEN, SYDVKM. The CDR3 DNA sequence: TGTGCCAGCACCCCAGGGACAGGGGTGGCCGGTGAGCAGTTCTTC. Amino acid sequence: CASTPGTGVAGEQFF.

A note on this clonotype: This may stem from a read error, because a much larger clone lies one nucleotide away. This CDR3 fails to terminate in the conserved phenylalanine or tryptophan, so it likely reflects a read error. The genes are TRBV7-6 and TRBJ2-1, with 11 bases fitting TRBD2. CDR1 and CDR2 (germline): SGHVS, FNYEAQ. This CDR3 is 17 amino acids long. J lost 4 bases, V lost 2 bases, and 7 bases had no gene match. This CDR3 is CASSLSSGRDKYNEQFL. CDR3 coding DNA: TGTGCCAGCAGCTTAAGTAGCGGGAGGGACAAATACAATGAGCAGTTCCTC.

At least ten counts were recorded for this clonotype. The chain couples TRBV6-1 to TRBJ2-6, with D perhaps matching TRBD1 (6 bases). V shed 5 bases and J shed 4 bases, with 12 bases lying between them. Looked up from germline, CDR1 is MNHNS and CDR2 is SASEGT. The CDR3 sequence is 15 residues long. DNA of the CDR3: TGTGCCAGCAGTATAAGGGGGACGGGGGCCAACGTCCTGACTTTC. This codes for CASSIRGTGANVLTF.

The J gene is TRBJ2-6, the V gene TRBV19; 11 bases map to TRBD1. The V gene end was trimmed by 6 bases and the J gene end by 1 base; junction bases not matched to a gene: 8. The CDR3 extends over 18 amino acids. Per the germline V gene, CDR1 is LNHDA and CDR2 is SQIVND (reference sequence). CDR3 nucleotides: TGTGCCAGTAGACCCGGACAGGGGGCGGCGTCTGGGGCCAACGTCCTGACTTTC. Translating it yields CASRPGQGAASGANVLTF. Together with reference TRBV19 and TRBJ2-6, the CDR3 gives the full variable domain: DGGITQSPKYLFRKEGQNVTLSCEQNLNHDAMYWYRQDPGQGLRLIYYSQIVNDFQKGDIAEGYSVSREKKESFPLTVTSAQKNPTAFYLCASRPGQGAASGANVLTFGAGSRLTVL.